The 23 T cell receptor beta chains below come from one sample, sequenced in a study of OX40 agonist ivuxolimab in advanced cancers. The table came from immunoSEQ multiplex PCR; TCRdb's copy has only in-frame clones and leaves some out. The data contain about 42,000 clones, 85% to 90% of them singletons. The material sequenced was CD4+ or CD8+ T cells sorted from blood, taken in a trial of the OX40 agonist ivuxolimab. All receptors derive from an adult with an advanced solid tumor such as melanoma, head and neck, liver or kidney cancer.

The CDR3 sequence is CASSFGGQSEKLFF. CDR3 DNA sequence: TGTGCCAGCAGCTTTGGGGGGCAAAGTGAAAAACTGTTTTTT. J is TRBJ1-4 and V is TRBV5-5; tentative D call: TRBD1 (6 bases). CDR3 length: 14 residues. Deletions cut 2 bases from V and 7 bases from J, with 12 bases between. Germline CDR1 reads SGHKS; CDR2 reads YYEKEE (reference sequence). Full variable domain (missing parts from reference TRBV5-5 and TRBJ1-4): DAGVTQSPTHLIKTRGQQVTLRCSPISGHKSVSWYQQVLGQGPQFIFQYYEKEERGRGNFPDRFSARQFPNYSSELNVNALLLGDSALYLCASSFGGQSEKLFFGSGTQLSVL.

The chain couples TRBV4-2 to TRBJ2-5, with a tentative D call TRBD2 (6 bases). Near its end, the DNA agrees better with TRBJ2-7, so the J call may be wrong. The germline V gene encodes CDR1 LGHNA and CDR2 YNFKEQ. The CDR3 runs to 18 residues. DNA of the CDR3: TGTGCCAGCAGCCAAGATCGTTCGGCTAGCGCGGACACCTACGAGCAGTACTTC. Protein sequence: CASSQDRSASADTYEQYF.

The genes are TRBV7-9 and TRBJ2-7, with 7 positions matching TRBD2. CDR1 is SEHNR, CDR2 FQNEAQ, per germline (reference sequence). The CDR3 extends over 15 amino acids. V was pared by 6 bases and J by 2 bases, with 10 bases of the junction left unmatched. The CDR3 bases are TGTGCCAGCAGTTGGGACTATGCAGCAGCCTACGAGCAGTACTTC. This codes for CASSWDYAAAYEQYF.

The CDR3 bases are TGTGCCAGCAGCAGTATCACTGAAGCTTTCTTT. Its translation: CASSSITEAFF. The V call is TRBV14, the J call TRBJ1-1; unclear D gene. This CDR3 is 11 amino acids long. Germline V lookup: CDR1 SGHDN, CDR2 FVKESK. The V end lost 5 bases, the J end lost 4 bases, and 5 bases lay between the germline ends.

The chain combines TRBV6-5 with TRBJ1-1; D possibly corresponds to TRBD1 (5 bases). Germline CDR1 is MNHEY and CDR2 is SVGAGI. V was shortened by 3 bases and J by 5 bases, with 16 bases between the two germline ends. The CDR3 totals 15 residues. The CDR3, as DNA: TGTGCCAGCAGTTATGGACCCCCTCCAGGGACTGAAGCTTTCTTT. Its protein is CASSYGPPPGTEAFF.

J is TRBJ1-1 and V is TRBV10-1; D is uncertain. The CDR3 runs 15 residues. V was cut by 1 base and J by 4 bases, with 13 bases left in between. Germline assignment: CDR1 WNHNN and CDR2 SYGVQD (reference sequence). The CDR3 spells CASSEYRGSGTEAFF. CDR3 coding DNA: TGCGCCAGCAGTGAGTACCGGGGTAGCGGCACTGAAGCTTTCTTT.

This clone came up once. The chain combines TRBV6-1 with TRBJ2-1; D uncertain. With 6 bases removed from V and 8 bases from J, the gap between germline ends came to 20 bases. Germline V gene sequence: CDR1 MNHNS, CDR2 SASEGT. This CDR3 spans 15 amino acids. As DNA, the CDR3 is TGTGCCAGCAGCGGCGGATCTCTTGGCTTTGATGAGCAGTTCTTC. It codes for CASSGGSLGFDEQFF.

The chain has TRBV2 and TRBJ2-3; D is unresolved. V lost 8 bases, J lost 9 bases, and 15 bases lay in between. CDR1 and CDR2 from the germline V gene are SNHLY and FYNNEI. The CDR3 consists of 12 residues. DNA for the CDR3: TGTGCCAGCGGAAGTTTGGGATCCACGCAGTATTTT. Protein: CASGSLGSTQYF.

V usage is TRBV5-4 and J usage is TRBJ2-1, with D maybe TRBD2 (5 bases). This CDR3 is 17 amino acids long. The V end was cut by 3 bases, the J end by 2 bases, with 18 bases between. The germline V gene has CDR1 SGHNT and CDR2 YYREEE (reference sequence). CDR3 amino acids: CASSSGGLRATYNEQFF. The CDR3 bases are TGTGCCAGCAGCTCCGGTGGGTTGCGGGCGACCTACAATGAGCAGTTCTTC.

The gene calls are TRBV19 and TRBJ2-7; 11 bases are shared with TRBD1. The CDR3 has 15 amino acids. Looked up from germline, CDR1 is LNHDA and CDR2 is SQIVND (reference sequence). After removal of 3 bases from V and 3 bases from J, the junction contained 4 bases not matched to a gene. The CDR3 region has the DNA TGTGCCAGTAGTATGAGTGGGACAGGGGGCTACGAGCAGTACTTC. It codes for CASSMSGTGGYEQYF.

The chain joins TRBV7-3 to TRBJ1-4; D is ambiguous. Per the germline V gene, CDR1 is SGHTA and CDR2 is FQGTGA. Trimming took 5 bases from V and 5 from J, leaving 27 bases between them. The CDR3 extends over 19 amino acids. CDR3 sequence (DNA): TGTGCCAGCAGCCGTAATCCCGGCGGGGTCACGGTTTCCAATGAAAAACTGTTTTTT. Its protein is CASSRNPGGVTVSNEKLFF.

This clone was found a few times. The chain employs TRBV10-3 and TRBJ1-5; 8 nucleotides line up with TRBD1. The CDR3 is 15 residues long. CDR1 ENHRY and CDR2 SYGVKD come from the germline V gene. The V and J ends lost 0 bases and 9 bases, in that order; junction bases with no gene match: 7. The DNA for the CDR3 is TGTGCCATCAGTGAGTCGACAGGGGTCAATAGGCCCCAGCATTTT. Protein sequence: CAISESTGVNRPQHF.

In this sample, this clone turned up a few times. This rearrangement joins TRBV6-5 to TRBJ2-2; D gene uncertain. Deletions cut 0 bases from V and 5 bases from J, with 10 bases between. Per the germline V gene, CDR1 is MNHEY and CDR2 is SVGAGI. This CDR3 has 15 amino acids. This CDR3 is CASSYSGPGTGELFF. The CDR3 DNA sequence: TGTGCCAGCAGTTACTCCGGACCTGGGACCGGGGAGCTGTTTTTT.

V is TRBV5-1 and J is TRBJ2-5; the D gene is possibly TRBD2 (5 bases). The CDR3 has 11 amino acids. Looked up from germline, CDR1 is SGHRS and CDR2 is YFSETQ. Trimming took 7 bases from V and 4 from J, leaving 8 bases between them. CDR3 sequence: CASGLSETQYF. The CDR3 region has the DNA TGCGCCAGCGGACTCTCAGAGACCCAGTACTTC.

The CDR3: CASSSPSQGAYTEAFF. The CDR3 nucleotides are TGTGCCAGCAGTTCTCCATCACAGGGGGCATACACTGAAGCTTTCTTT. The J gene is TRBJ1-1, the V gene TRBV28; 9 bases fit TRBD1. The CDR3 is 16 amino acids. Trimming cost V 4 bases and J 3 bases; bases outside gene matches: 9. The germline gives CDR1 MDHEN, CDR2 SYDVKM.

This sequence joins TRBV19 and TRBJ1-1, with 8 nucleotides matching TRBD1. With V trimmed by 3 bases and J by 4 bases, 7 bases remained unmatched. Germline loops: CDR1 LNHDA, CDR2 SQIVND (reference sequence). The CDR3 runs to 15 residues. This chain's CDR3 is CASSIQGARATEAFF. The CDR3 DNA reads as TGTGCCAGTAGTATTCAGGGGGCGCGGGCCACTGAAGCTTTCTTT.

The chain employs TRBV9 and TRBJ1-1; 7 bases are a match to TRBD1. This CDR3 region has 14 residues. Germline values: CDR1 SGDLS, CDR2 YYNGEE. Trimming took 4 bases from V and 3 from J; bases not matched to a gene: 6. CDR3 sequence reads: CASSLRDSYTEAFF. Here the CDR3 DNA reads TGTGCCAGCAGCCTGAGGGACAGCTACACTGAAGCTTTCTTT. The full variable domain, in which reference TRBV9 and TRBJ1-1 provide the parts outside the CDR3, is DSGVTQTPKHLITATGQRVTLRCSPRSGDLSVYWYQQSLDQGLQFLIQYYNGEERAKGNILERFSAQQFPDLHSELNLSSLELGDSALYFCASSLRDSYTEAFFGQGTRLTVV.

CDR3 sequence (DNA): TGTGCCAGCAGCTCCGGGGGCGATAGCGGGGCGGACTACGAGCAGTACTTC. Translated: CASSSGGDSGADYEQYF. The chain has TRBV5-6 and TRBJ2-7; TRBD2 agrees at 8 bases. The V segment lost 3 bases and the J segment 3 bases; nucleotides outside the gene matches: 14. Germline V CDR1 and CDR2: SGHDT, YYEEEE. This CDR3 region has 17 residues. The whole variable domain, filled in from reference TRBV5-6 and TRBJ2-7, reads DAGVTQSPTHLIKTRGQQVTLRCSPKSGHDTVSWYQQALGQGPQFIFQYYEEEERQRGNFPDRFSGHQFPNYSSELNVNALLLGDSALYLCASSSGGDSGADYEQYFGPGTRLTVT.

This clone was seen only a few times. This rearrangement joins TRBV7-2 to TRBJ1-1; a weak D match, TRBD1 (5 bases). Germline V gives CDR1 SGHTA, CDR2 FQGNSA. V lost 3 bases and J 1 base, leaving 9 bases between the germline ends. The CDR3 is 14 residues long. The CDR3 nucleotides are TGTGCCAGCAGCTTTGACAGATGGAACACTGAAGCTTTCTTT. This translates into CASSFDRWNTEAFF.

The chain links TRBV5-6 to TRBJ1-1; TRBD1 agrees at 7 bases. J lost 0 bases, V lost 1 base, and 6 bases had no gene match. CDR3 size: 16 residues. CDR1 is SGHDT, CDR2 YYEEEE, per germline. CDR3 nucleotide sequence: TGTGCCAGCAGCTTGCTAACAGGGGCGTTGAACACTGAAGCTTTCTTT. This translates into CASSLLTGALNTEAFF.

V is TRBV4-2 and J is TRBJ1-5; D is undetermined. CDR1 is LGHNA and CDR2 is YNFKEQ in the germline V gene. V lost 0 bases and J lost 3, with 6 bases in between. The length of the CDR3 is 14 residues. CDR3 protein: CASSQDQNNQPQHF. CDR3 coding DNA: TGTGCCAGCAGCCAAGATCAAAACAATCAGCCCCAGCATTTT.

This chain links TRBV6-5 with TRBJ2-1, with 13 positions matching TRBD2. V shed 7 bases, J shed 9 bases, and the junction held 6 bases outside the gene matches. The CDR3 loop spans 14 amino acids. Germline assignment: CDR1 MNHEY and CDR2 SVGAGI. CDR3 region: CASKLAGGPGEQFF. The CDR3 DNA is TGTGCCAGCAAACTAGCGGGAGGGCCGGGTGAGCAGTTCTTC.

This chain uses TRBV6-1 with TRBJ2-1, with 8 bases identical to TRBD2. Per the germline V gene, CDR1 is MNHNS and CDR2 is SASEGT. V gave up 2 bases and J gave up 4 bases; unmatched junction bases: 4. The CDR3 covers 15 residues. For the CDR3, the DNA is TGTGCCAGCAGTGAACAACTAGCGGAGTACAATGAGCAGTTCTTC. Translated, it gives CASSEQLAEYNEQFF.